This T cell receptor beta chain was recovered during a study of CD8 T cells in ankylosing spondylitis. Study observations and caveats: Researchers reportedly found disease-linked clones significantly enriched in matched ankylosing spondylitis synovial fluid. Made up of eight highly homologous variants, a TCR beta motif appeared characteristic of ankylosing spondylitis blood. Existing reports had already noted some motif variants in reactive arthritis synovial fluid and blood.

Quantitative 5'-RACE with molecular barcodes generated TCR beta libraries. TCRdb used MiXCR to reprocess the 5' RACE reads, holding one entry per CDR3 protein. The sample holds 150,000 to 200,000 distinct CDR3 sequences; 13% are singletons and the top ten take roughly 9.6%. This clonotype was detected ten times or more. The antigen is unknown. Losses at the gene ends were 6 bases for V and 4 bases for J; bases not matched to a gene: 11. CDR3 length: 15 amino acids. Germline values: CDR1 MDHEN, CDR2 SYDVKM. This chain connects TRBV28 to TRBJ1-2; the match to TRBD1 covers 7 bases. Sample: blood, either unsorted or a sorted T cell fraction (not recorded which). The receptor comes from a female donor with ankylosing spondylitis or in good health (not recorded which). The CDR3 nucleotides are TGTGCCAGCAGGCCTTGGGGTGCAGGGGGCTATGGCTACACCTTC. Translating gives CASRPWGAGGYGYTF.